This T cell receptor (beta chain) stems from a study of vaccination and CD4 T cells after COVID-19. Study-wide context: Convalescent participants consisted of six males and four females, two being Hispanic. Control wells got either CEFX epitopes, HIV-1 Nef peptides, or no peptide at all. General study results and limits: Researchers report that 304 of 307 vaccine-specific clones in convalescent patients proved spike mono-reactive.

With regard to this clonotype: The antigen remains undetermined. The junction departs from germline at one end; a sequencing error may be responsible.

Treatment described: approximately 10-day PBMC culture with coronavirus spike peptide pools or control peptides (ViraFEST assay). ViraFEST sequenced TCRs after peptide-pool expansion of antigen-specific T cells. This CDR3 is built from 16 residues. CDR1 is MNHEY and CDR2 is SVGAGI in the germline V gene. With the Oncomine TCR Beta short-read assay, DNA from cultured CD4+ T cells was sequenced. TCRdb processed the PCR reads anew with MiXCR; each CDR3 protein has one entry. The sample has fewer than 9,000 distinct CDR3 sequences; around 21% are singletons. The origin of this receptor is a human donor who had recovered from COVID-19. The V gene is TRBV6-5, the J gene TRBJ2-3; D might be TRBD1 or TRBD2, each matching 5 bases. The source was CD4+ T cells from blood, cultured in vitro, collected after SARS-CoV-2 vaccination. This chain's CDR3 is CASSYRGPSSTDTRYF. As DNA, the CDR3 is TGTGCCAGCAGTTACCGGGGCCCCTCTAGCACAGATACGCGGTATTTT.